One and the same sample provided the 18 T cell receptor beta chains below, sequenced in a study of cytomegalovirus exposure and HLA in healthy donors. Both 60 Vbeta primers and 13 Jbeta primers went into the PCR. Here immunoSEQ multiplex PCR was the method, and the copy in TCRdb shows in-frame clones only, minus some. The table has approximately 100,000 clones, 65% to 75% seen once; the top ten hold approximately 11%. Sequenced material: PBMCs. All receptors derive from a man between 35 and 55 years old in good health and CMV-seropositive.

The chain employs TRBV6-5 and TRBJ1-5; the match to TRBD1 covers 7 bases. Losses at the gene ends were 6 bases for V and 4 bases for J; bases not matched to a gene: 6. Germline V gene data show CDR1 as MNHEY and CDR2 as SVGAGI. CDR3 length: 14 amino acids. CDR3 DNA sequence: TGTGCCAGCAGCCGAGGGACAGAAAATCAGCCCCAGCATTTT. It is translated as CASSRGTENQPQHF.

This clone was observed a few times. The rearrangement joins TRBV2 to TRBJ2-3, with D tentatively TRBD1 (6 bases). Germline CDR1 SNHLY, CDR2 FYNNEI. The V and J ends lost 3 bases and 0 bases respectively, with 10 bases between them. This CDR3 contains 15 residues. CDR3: CASSEPGQSTDTQYF. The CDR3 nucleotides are TGTGCCAGCAGTGAGCCGGGACAAAGCACAGATACGCAGTATTTT.

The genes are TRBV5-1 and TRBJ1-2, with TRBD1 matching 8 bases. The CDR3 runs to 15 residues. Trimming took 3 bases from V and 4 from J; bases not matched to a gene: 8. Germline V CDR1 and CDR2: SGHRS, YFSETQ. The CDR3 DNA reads TGCGCCAGCAGCTCACGACAGGGGACCCTCTATGGCTACACCTTC. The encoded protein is CASSSRQGTLYGYTF.

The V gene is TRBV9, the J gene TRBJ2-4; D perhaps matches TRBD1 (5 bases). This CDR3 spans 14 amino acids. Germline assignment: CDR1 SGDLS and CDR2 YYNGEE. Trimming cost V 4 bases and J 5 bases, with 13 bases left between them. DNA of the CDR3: TGTGCCAGCAGCCCCAGGGTTGGAGAAAACATTCAGTACTTC. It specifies CASSPRVGENIQYF.

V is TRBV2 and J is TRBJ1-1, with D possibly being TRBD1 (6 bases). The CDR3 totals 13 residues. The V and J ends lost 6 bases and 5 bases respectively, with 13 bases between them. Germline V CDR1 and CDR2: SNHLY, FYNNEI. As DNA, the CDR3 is TGTGCCAGCAGGGGAAACACAGGGACTGAAGCTTTCTTT. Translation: CASRGNTGTEAFF. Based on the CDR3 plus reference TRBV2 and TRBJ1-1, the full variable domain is EPEVTQTPSHQVTQMGQEVILRCVPISNHLYFYWYRQILGQKVEFLVSFYNNEISEKSEIFDDQFSVERPDGSNFTLKIRSTKLEDSAMYFCASRGNTGTEAFFGQGTRLTVV.

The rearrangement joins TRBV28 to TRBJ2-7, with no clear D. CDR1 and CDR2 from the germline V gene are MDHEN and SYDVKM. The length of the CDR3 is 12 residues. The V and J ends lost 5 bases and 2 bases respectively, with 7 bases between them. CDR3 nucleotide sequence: TGTGCCAGCAGTGACGAGGCCTACGAGCAGTACGTC. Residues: CASSDEAYEQYV.

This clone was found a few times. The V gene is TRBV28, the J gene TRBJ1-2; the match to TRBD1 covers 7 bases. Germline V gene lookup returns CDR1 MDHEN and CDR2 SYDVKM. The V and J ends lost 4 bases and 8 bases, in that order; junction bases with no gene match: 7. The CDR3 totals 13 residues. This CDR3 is CASSWTGSDGYTF. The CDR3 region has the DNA TGTGCCAGCAGTTGGACAGGCTCCGACGGCTACACCTTC.

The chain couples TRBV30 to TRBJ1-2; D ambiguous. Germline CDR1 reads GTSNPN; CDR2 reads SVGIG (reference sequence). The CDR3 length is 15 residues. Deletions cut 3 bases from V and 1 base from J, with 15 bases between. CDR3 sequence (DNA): TGTGCCTGGAGCCCATCCGGGAGGATTAACTATGGCTACACCTTC. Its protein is CAWSPSGRINYGYTF.

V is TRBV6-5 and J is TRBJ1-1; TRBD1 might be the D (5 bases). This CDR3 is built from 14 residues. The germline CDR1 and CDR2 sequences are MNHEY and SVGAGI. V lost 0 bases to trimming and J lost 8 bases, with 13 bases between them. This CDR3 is CASSYSAGWVEAFF. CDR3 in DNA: TGTGCCAGCAGTTACTCGGCAGGGTGGGTAGAAGCTTTCTTT.

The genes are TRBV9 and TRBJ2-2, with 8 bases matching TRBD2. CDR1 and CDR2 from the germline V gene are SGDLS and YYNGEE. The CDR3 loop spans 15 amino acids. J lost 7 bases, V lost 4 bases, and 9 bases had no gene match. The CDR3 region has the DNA TGTGCCAGCAGCTCTGCGGCGGGAGGTATCGGGGAGCTGTTTTTT. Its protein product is CASSSAAGGIGELFF.

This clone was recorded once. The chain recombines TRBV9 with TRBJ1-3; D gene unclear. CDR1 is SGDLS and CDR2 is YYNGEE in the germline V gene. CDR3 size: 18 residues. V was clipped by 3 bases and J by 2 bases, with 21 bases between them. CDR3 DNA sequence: TGTGCCAGCAGCGCCAGAGGTAGCGAAGAGGCTCCTGGAAACACCATATATTTT. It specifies CASSARGSEEAPGNTIYF.

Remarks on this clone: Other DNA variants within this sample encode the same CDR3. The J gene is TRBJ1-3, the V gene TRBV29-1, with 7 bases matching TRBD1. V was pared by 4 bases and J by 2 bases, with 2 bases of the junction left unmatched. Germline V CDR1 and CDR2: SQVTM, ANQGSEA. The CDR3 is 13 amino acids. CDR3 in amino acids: CSVGGTAGNTIYF. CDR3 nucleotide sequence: TGCAGCGTTGGTGGGACAGCTGGAAACACCATATATTTT.

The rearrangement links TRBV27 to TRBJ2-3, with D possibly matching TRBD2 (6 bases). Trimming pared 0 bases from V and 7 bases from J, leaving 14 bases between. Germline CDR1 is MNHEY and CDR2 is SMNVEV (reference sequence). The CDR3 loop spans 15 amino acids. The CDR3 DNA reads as TGTGCCAGCAGTTTATCGAAGGCTAGCGTTCATACGCAGTATTTT. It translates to CASSLSKASVHTQYF.

CDR3 DNA sequence: TGTGCCAGCAGCCAAGGGGACACCGGGTATGGCTACACCTTC. Translated: CASSQGDTGYGYTF. This chain links TRBV4-2 with TRBJ1-2; weak D call: TRBD1 (6 bases). The CDR3 sequence is 14 residues long. Germline values: CDR1 LGHNA, CDR2 YNFKEQ. V was clipped by 1 base and J by 5 bases, with 11 bases between them.

Here the CDR3 reads CASRRANQPQHF. The CDR3 DNA sequence: TGTGCCAGCCGGCGGGCGAATCAGCCCCAGCATTTT. The chain has TRBV2 and TRBJ1-5; D ambiguous. Trimming removed 8 bases from V and 4 bases from J, with 9 bases in between. CDR1 is SNHLY and CDR2 is FYNNEI in the germline V gene. The CDR3 sequence is 12 residues long. Variable domain in full (rest from reference TRBV2 and TRBJ1-5): EPEVTQTPSHQVTQMGQEVILRCVPISNHLYFYWYRQILGQKVEFLVSFYNNEISEKSEIFDDQFSVERPDGSNFTLKIRSTKLEDSAMYFCASRRANQPQHFGDGTRLSIL.

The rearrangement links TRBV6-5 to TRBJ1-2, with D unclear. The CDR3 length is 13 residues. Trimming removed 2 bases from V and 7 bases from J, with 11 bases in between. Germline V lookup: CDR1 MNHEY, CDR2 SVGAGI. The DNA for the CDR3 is TGTGCCAGCAGTTACGGGAGGGCATCTGGCTACACCTTC. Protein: CASSYGRASGYTF.

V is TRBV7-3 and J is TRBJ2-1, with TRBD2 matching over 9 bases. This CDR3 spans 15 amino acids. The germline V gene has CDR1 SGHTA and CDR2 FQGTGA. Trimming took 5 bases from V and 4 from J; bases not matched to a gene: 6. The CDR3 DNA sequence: TGTGCCAGCAGCCCGGAGACTAGCGGATACAATGAGCAGTTCTTC. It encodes CASSPETSGYNEQFF.

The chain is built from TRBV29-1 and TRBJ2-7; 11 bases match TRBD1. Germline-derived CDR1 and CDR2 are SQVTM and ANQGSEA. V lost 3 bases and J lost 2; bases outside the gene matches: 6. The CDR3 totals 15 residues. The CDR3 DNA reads TGCAGCGTTGAGGCCCCGGGACAGGGGGCCTACGAGCAGTACTTC. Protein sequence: CSVEAPGQGAYEQYF.